This record concerns one TCR beta chain sequence. This clonotype has only a few counts. This receptor's antigen is unknown. No quality values exist for individual bases; no much larger clone is one base distant. Read against the paper, the sample's time point label means: pre-sensitization, week 0. What the treatment or condition label conveys for this sample: therapeutic diphenylcyclopropenone sensitization with weekly scalp DPC. At each patch-test visit, blood was drawn before the patch test was applied. Patients were eligible if aged 18 to 70, diagnosed with alopecia and judged suitable for DPC therapy, and pregnant patients were excluded. Unfractionated whole blood was collected in Tempus Blood RNA tubes, and total RNA was extracted from that blood. This sample is drawn from a study of human T cells and chemical hapten exposure (dated by TCRdb to about 2021). Notes on the research overall: For sensitization, 2% DPC in acetone was applied to a roughly 2 cm by roughly 2 cm area of upper inner arm skin. Throughout the study period of around 25 weeks, patients also received therapeutic DPC doses to the scalp every week. Patch tests used Finn chambers with 0.01% DPC on the upper back, scored after 6 days by International Contact Dermatitis Research Group standards. The patient cohort, mostly female, included alopecia areata with under or over 50% scalp involvement, alopecia totalis and alopecia universalis. Libraries were pooled for sequencing, and per-sample TCR yields varied mainly because of small differences in library volumes within the pool. The study tracked peripheral blood TCR repertoire changes in vivo during primary and secondary sensitization to the hapten diphenylcyclopropenone (DPC) in alopecia patients. Patient blood was sampled pre-sensitization (week 0) and at 2, 6 and about 24 weeks after DPC sensitization. For TCR sequencing, blood came from about 28 alopecia patients at anywhere from one to four time points (pre-sensitization, 2, 6 and 24 weeks). What the authors observed across the whole study: Alopecia, a presumed autoimmune disease, was present in all patients, so the immune response of the patients might differ from that of healthy individuals. A positive correlation was found between the number of PT1 expanded TCRs and patch test score, with significance reached at thresholds 8, 16 and 32 but not 4. After repeated subsampling, the strength of the expansion versus patch-test correlation and the threshold at which it became significant changed. DPC sensitization did not change the number of TCRs with a frequency above 1 in 1000, and there was no evidence of changes in global repertoire structure. Expanded TCRs formed significantly more large CDR3 similarity clusters than pre-sensitization or healthy control sets, consistent with antigen-driven responses.

From the cysteine through the phenylalanine, the CDR3 covers 14 amino acids. The retained sequence is limited to the CDR3, 42 bases, with the frame set at the first base. The germline ends are 17 bases apart after V is trimmed by 5 bases and J by 7 bases. The germline V gene encodes CDR1 SGHVS and CDR2 FQNEAQ. Libraries came from RACE. Reads for this sample came from a NextSeq 500. Library preparation attached unique molecular identifiers to individual cDNA molecules for quantitative, reproducible TCR counting. For every blood RNA sample, sequencing covered both the TCR alpha and TCR beta chains. The paper's data handling went like this. A median of about 100,000 TCRs per sample was observed, with a range of 23,224 to 690,600. The Decombinator software suite was used to annotate the V, J and CDR3 of the TCR reads. Every sample was subsampled to the same number of TCRs (28,000) for the PS versus PT1 abundance plots. TCRs were defined as expanded if absent before sensitization and observed at least eight times at the 2-week time point. The raw public data were reprocessed by TCRdb itself: fastp quality trimming at Q25, MiXCR clonotype calling, in-frame beta chains only. Each record represents a unique CDR3 protein, reported with the most common genes and DNA among its rows. TCRdb assigned the V and J calls; the authors' analysis was not used. This sample is represented by more than 300,000 distinct CDR3 sequences; about 5% of them were singletons. About 7.7% of the sample rests with the top ten.

The source is a young woman with alopecia areata. Some clones in this sample may be carry-over from other donors' samples. Here the chain combines TRBV7-8 and TRBJ1-1, and possibly TRBD1, on 6 matching bases. The specimen comprised whole blood, sampled in connection with sensitization to the hapten diphenylcyclopropenone (DPC). The encoded CDR3 is CASSLQGGEVEAFF. The DNA is as follows: TGTGCCAGCAGCCTACAGGGTGGGGAGGTTGAAGCTTTCTTT.